The source of this T cell receptor beta chain is a study of Ad26.COV2.S vaccination and SARS-CoV-2 variants. Whole-study context: The COV1001 Ad26.COV2.S trial arm included the donor. Once or twice, 56 days apart, Ad26.COV2.S was delivered intramuscularly.

Study-wide findings and caveats: Compared with placebo recipients, vaccine recipients had higher spike-specific TCR breadth. An underestimation of total T cell responses may have resulted from the TCR breadth and depth analyses.

The protocol was immunoSEQ multiplex PCR, while the TCRdb copy is restricted to in-frame clones and leaves out a portion. In the table there are more than 400,000 clones, 92% of which are singletons. This CDR3 is built from 14 residues. From germline, CDR1 is MNHEY and CDR2 SVGAGI. J was trimmed by 1 base and V by 8 bases; bases with no gene match: 1. As to this clone: The target antigen is unknown.

Documented treatment: some 20 received Ad26.COV2.S at low or high dose, single or two shots; about five received placebo; per-sample allocation not given. Samples analyzed were those drawn on day 63 after the first vaccine or placebo injection. This TCR was sampled from a person between 18 and 65 years old who received the Ad26.COV2.S COVID-19 vaccine or a placebo. The material was peripheral blood, obtained in a trial of Ad26.COV2.S vaccine versus placebo. The chain has TRBV6-5 and TRBJ2-1; 11 bases align to TRBD2. CDR3 DNA sequence: TGTGCCAGCCGACTAGCGGGGTCCTACAATGAGCAGTTCTTC. This gives the protein CASRLAGSYNEQFF.